This T cell receptor beta chain was sequenced during a study of identical twins. Study-level results: The abundant beta clonotypes from cord blood had fewer insertions, and memory repertoires had none of this. Out-of-frame alpha sequences shared by twins showed excess low generation probability.

Germline V gene data show CDR1 as MNHEY and CDR2 as SVGEGT. J was trimmed by 7 bases and V by 3 bases; bases with no gene match: 4. The CDR3 is 15 residues long. The cDNA had a unique molecular identifier and a template-switch universal primer site. Using its own MiXCR run on the 5' RACE reads, TCRdb lists one record per CDR3 protein. This table holds around 450,000 distinct CDR3 sequences, over 12% found once. Turning to this clonotype: Its antigen is not identified.

These same data were also listed under a study on yellow fever vaccine responses in identical twins.

The V and J genes are TRBV6-2 or TRBV6-3 and TRBJ2-1; TRBD2 matches at 12 bases. Sequenced material: CD4+ T cells sorted from blood. The source of this sequence is a woman aged 18 to 35 in good health. Here the CDR3 DNA reads TGTGCCAGCAGTTATCGAGGACTAGCGGGAAATGAGCAGTTCTTC. This translates into CASSYRGLAGNEQFF.